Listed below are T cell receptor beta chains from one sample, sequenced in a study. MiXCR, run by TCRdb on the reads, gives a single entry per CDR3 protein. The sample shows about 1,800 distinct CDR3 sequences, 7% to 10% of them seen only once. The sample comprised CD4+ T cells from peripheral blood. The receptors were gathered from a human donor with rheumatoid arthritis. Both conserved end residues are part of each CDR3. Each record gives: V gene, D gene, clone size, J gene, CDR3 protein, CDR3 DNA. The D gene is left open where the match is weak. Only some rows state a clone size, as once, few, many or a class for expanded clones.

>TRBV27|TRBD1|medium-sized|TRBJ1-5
CASSSQGAEQPQHF
TGTGCCAGCAGTTCCCAGGGGGCCGAGCAGCCCCAGCATTTT
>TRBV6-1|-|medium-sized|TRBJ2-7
CASSEASYEQYF
TGTGCCAGCAGTGAGGCTAGCTACGAGCAGTACTTC
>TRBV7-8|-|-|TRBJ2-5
CASSSTRLAQYF
TGTGCCAGCAGCTCGACACGTCTGGCCCAGTACTTC
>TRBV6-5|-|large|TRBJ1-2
CASRDSTYTF
TGTGCCAGCAGGGACAGTACCTACACCTTC
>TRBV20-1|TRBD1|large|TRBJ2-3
CSARLTGGDTQYF
TGCAGTGCGAGACTCACAGGGGGTGATACGCAGTATTTT
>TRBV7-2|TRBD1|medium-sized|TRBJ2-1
CASSAGTGDSNEQFF
TGTGCCAGCAGCGCCGGGACAGGGGATTCCAATGAGCAGTTCTTC
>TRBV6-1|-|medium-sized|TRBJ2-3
CASRSSGDTQYF
TGTGCCAGCAGATCTTCTGGGGATACGCAGTATTTT
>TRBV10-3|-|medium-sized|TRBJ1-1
CAISEGITEAFF
TGTGCCATCAGTGAAGGGATCACTGAAGCTTTCTTT
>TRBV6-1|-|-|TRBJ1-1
CGSLRGLNTEAFF
TGTGGCAGCCTAAGGGGATTGAACACTGAAGCTTTCTTT
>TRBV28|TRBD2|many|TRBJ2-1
CASSRGLAGLGDEQFF
TGTGCCAGCAGCCGCGGACTAGCGGGGTTGGGGGATGAGCAGTTCTTC
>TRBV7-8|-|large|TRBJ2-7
CASRRDAYYEQYF
TGTGCCAGCAGGCGGGACGCTTACTACGAGCAGTACTTC
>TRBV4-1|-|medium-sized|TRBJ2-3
CASSQDMPDMNTQYF
TGCGCCAGCAGCCAAGATATGCCGGATATGAATACGCAGTATTTT
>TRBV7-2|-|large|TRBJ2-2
CASSLSGYTGELFF
TGTGCCAGCAGCTTAAGTGGGTACACCGGGGAGCTGTTTTTT
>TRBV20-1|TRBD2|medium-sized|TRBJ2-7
CSAKLAGYAYEQYF
TGCAGTGCCAAACTAGCGGGATACGCCTACGAGCAGTACTTC
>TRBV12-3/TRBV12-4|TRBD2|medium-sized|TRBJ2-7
CASTINPTGGEQYF
TGTGCCAGCACTATTAACCCAACGGGGGGCGAGCAGTACTTC
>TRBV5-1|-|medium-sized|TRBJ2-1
CASRSDGGGPYNEQFF
TGCGCCAGCAGATCGGACGGTGGGGGGCCCTACAATGAGCAGTTCTTC
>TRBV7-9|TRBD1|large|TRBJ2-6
CASSYPGQGAFGANVLTF
TGTGCCAGCAGCTATCCGGGACAGGGGGCATTTGGGGCCAACGTCCTGACTTTC
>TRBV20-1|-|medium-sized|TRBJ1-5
CSGKESNQPQHF
TGCAGTGGAAAAGAGAGCAATCAGCCCCAGCATTTT
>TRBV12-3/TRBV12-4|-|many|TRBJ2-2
CASSPGSGELFF
TGTGCCAGCAGTCCAGGATCCGGGGAGCTGTTTTTT
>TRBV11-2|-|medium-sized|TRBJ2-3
CASTHQAGDTQYF
TGTGCCAGCACCCACCAAGCGGGAGATACGCAGTATTTT
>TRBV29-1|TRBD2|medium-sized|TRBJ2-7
CSVVLSGSRPEQYF
TGCAGCGTTGTTCTTAGCGGGAGTAGACCCGAGCAGTACTTC
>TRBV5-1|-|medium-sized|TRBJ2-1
CASSLVAREQFF
TGCGCCAGCAGCTTGGTGGCTCGGGAGCAGTTCTTC
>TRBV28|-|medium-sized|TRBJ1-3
CASSGIGNTIYF
TGTGCCAGCAGTGGGATCGGAAACACCATATATTTT
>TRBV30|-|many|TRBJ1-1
CAWRGDITEAFF
TGTGCCTGGAGAGGGGACATCACTGAAGCTTTCTTT
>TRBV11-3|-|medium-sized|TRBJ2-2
CASSQTSNTGELFF
TGTGCCAGCAGCCAGACTAGTAACACCGGGGAGCTGTTTTTT
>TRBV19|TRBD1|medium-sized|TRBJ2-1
CASSRAGGKNEQFF
TGTGCCAGTAGTAGGGCAGGGGGCAAGAATGAGCAGTTCTTC
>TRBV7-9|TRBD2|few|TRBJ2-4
CASSFTSGRNIQYF
TGTGCCAGCAGCTTCACTAGCGGGAGAAACATTCAGTACTTC
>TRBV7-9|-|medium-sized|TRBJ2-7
CASRLGDTYEQYF
TGTGCCAGCAGATTAGGGGACACCTACGAGCAGTACTTC
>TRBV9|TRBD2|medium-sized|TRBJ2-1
CASSAPGGSYNEQFF
TGTGCCAGCAGCGCCCCGGGCGGGAGTTACAATGAGCAGTTCTTC
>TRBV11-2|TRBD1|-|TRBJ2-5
CASSQTGQETQYF
TGTGCCAGCAGCCAGACAGGGCAAGAGACCCAGTACTTC
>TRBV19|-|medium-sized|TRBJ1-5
CASSIDPGGNQPQHF
TGTGCCAGTAGTATAGATCCGGGGGGGAATCAGCCCCAGCATTTT
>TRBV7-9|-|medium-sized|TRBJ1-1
CASSPSGGTEAFF
TGTGCCAGCAGCCCCTCGGGTGGTACTGAAGCTTTCTTT
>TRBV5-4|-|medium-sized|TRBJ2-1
CASSSGWRRASNEQFF
TGTGCCAGCAGCTCGGGGTGGCGGAGGGCCTCGAATGAGCAGTTCTTC
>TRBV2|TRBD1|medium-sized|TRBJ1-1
CATDRQGLNTEAFF
TGTGCCACCGATAGACAGGGACTAAACACTGAAGCTTTCTTT
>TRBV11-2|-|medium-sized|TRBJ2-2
CASSQGIRQGNTGELFF
TGTGCCAGCAGCCAGGGGATAAGGCAGGGTAACACCGGGGAGCTGTTTTTT
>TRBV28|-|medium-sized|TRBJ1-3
CASSTYRFSGNTIYF
TGTGCCAGCAGCACATACAGGTTCTCTGGAAACACCATATATTTT
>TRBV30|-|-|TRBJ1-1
CAWSYSGLRDTEAFF
TGTGCCTGGAGCTATTCGGGGCTCCGGGACACTGAAGCTTTCTTT
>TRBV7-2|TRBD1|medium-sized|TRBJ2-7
CASRTGVSYEQYF
TGTGCCAGCCGAACAGGGGTCTCCTACGAGCAGTACTTC
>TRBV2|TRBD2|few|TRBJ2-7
CASTTGLAGDYEQYF
TGTGCCAGCACTACCGGACTAGCGGGAGACTACGAGCAGTACTTC
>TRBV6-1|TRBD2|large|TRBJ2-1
CASSAPDGASGRVGSYNEQFF
TGTGCCAGCAGTGCGCCCGATGGGGCTAGCGGGAGGGTCGGCTCCTACAATGAGCAGTTCTTC